The rows below give T cell receptor beta chains drawn from one sample of a study of molecular identifiers for immune sequencing clone quantification. TCRdb fed the PCR reads into MiXCR, producing one record per CDR3 protein. The table records 400,000 to 600,000 distinct CDR3 sequences, roughly 26% of them present only once. The sequenced sample consisted of naive CD8+ T cells from blood, with Jurkat cell RNA spiked in. These receptors came from a human donor in good health. Some libraries in this study had Jurkat cell RNA spiked in. The CDR3 runs from the conserved cysteine through the conserved F or W. Each record gives: D gene, clone size, V gene, J gene, CDR3 DNA, CDR3 protein. The D gene is left open where the match is weak. Clone size, where shown, is once, few, many, or a class for clones that have expanded.

>.|.|TRBV29-1|TRBJ2-5
TGCAGCGTAGGATCAATAGCGGAACAAGAGACCCAGTACTTC
CSVGSIAEQETQYF
>.|.|TRBV12-3/TRBV12-4|TRBJ2-7
TGTGCCAGCAGGACGGACAGCTCCTACGAGCAGTACTTC
CASRTDSSYEQYF
>.|.|TRBV27|TRBJ2-7
TGTGCCAGCAGTTCCCGTACGGGCTCCTACGAGCAGTACTTC
CASSSRTGSYEQYF
>.|many|TRBV29-1|TRBJ2-1
TGCAGCGTTGAACCCAAGGAGGGCAGGGGATTTATGAATGAGCAGTTCTTC
CSVEPKEGRGFMNEQFF
>.|many|TRBV30|TRBJ2-6
TGTGCCTGGAGTTTGGGGGGTAGCGCTGGGGCCAACGTCCTGACTTTC
CAWSLGGSAGANVLTF
>TRBD1|.|TRBV6-1|TRBJ2-1
TGTGCCAGCAGTGATACAGACAGGGCCCAGTTCTTC
CASSDTDRAQFF
>.|.|TRBV7-9|TRBJ2-7
TGTGCCCGCAGCCCCCACAGACAGGTCCTCGAGCAGTACTTC
CARSPHRQVLEQYF
>TRBD1|many|TRBV20-1|TRBJ2-7
TGCAGTGCTCCCCGGACAGGCTACGAGCAGTACTTC
CSAPRTGYEQYF
>.|many|TRBV9|TRBJ1-1
TGTGCCAGCAGCGCAGAGGGGGACACTGAAGCTTTCTTT
CASSAEGDTEAFF
>.|few|TRBV6-6|TRBJ1-2
TGTGCCAGCAGTTACTCGAGTAACTCCGGGATTGGCTACACCTTC
CASSYSSNSGIGYTF